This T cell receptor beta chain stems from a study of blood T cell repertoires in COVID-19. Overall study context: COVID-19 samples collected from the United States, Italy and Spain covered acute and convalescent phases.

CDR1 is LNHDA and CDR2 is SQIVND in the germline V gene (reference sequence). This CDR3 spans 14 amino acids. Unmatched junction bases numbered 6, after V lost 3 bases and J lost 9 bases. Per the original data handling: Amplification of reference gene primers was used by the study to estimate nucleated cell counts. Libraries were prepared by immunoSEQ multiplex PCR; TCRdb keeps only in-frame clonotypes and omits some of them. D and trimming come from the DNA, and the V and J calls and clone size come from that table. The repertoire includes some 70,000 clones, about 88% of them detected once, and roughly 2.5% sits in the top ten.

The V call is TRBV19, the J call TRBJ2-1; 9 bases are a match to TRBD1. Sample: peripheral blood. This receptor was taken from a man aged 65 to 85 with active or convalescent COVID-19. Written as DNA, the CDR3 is TGTGCCAGTAGTATCTTCCGGGACAGGGTTGAGCAGTTCTTC. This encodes CASSIFRDRVEQFF.